What follows describes a single T cell receptor (beta chain). Antigen: not known. Germline loops: CDR1 MNHNS, CDR2 SASEGT. The CDR3 totals 13 residues. Trimming cost V 4 bases and J 8 bases; bases outside gene matches: 6. The data originate from a study of neoadjuvant anti-PD-1 for oral cavity cancer. Study results and limitations: Higher pretreatment Treg/Th17 ratios tracked higher pretreatment blood clonality.

Sequencing used immunoSEQ multiplex PCR; TCRdb keeps in-frame clones, though not all of them. The sample consists of 75,000 or so clones, about 84% of them appearing once. The specimen comprised PBMCs, sampled before nivolumab (anti-PD-1) treatment. V is TRBV6-1 and J is TRBJ1-2, with TRBD1 identical over 8 bases. This receptor was obtained from a person aged 35-79 years with oral cavity squamous cell carcinoma. CDR3 sequence reads: CASSGGQGWGYTF. CDR3 nucleotide sequence: TGTGCCAGCAGTGGCGGACAGGGTTGGGGCTACACCTTC.